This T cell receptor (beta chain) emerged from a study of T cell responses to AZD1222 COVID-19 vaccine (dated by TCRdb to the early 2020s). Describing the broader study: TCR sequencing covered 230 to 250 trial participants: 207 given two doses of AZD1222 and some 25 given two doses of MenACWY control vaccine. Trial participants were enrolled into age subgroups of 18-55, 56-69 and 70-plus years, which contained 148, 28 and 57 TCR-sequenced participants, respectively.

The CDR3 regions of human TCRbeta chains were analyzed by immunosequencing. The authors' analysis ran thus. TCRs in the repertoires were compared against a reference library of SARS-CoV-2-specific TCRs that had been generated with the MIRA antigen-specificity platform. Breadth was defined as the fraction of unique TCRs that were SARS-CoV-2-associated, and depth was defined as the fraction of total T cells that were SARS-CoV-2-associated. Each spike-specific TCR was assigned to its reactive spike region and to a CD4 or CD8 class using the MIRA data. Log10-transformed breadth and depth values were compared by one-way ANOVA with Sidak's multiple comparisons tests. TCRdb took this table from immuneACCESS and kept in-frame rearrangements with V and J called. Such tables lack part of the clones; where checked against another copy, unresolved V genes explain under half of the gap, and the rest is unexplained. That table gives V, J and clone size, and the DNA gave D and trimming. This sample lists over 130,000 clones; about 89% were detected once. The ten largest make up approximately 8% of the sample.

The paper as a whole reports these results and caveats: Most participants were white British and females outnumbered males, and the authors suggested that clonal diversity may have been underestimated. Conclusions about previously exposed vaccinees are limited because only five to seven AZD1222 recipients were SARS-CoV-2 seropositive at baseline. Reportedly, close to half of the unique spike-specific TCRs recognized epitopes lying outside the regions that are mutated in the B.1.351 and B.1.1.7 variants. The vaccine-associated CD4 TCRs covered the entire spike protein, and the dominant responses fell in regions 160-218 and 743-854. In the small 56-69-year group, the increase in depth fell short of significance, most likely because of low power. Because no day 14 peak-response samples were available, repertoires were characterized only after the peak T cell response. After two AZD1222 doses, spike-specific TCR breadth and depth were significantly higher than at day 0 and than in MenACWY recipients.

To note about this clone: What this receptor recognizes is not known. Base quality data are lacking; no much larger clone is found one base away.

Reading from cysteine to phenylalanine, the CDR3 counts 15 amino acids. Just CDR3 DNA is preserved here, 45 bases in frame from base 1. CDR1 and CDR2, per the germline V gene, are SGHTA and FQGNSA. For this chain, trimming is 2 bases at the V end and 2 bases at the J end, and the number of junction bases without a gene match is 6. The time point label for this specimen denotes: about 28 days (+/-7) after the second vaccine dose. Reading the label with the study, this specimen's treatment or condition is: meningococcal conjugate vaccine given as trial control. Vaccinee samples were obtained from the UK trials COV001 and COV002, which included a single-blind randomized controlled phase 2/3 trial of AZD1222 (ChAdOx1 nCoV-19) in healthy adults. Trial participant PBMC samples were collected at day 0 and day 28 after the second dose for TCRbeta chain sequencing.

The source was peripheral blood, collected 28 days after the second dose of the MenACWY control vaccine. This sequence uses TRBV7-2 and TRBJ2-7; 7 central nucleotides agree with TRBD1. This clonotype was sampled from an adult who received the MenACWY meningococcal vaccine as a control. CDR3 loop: CASSLTFDRAYEQYF. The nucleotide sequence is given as TGTGCCAGCAGCTTAACGTTTGACAGGGCCTACGAGCAGTACTTC.